These T cell receptor beta chains were read from a single sample in a study of Graves' ophthalmopathy and Graves' hyperthyroidism. One entry per CDR3 protein, called by TCRdb with MiXCR from the multiplex PCR reads. The sample gives about 700,000 distinct CDR3 sequences, 40% of which show up once; 44% is in the top ten. Sequenced material: peripheral blood. Source of these receptors: an adult man with Graves' ophthalmopathy. The CDR3 runs from the conserved cysteine through the conserved F or W. D genes are given only for firm matches. Rows give clone size only sometimes, using once, few, many, or a class for an expanded clone.

. TRBJ1-2 . TRBV5-1 TGCGCCAGCAGCTTGAGTGGCACTCTCTCCGGCTACACCTTC CASSLSGTLSGYTF
. TRBJ1-5 . TRBV10-2 TGTGCCAGCAGCCAAGAATGGAACCGCCGGGACACCACGCAGCCCCAGCATTTT CASSQEWNRRDTTQPQHF
many TRBJ1-5 TRBD1 TRBV19 TGTGCCAGTAGTACGGGGACAGGGTGGCAGCCCCAGCATTTT CASSTGTGWQPQHF
. TRBJ2-7 . TRBV10-3 TGTGCCAGCAGTGATCGGACGGGGTACTACGAGCAGTACTTC CASSDRTGYYEQYF
. TRBJ2-7 TRBD1 TRBV10-3 TGTGCCAGCAGTTACGGTATCGGGGACAGGGGCAACGAGCAGTACTTC CASSYGIGDRGNEQYF
. TRBJ2-5 . TRBV29-1 TGCAGCGTTGGGGACTTTGGCGGACAAGAGACCCAGTACTTC CSVGDFGGQETQYF
many TRBJ2-7 . TRBV29-1 TGCAGCGTTGGGACTTTTGACGAGCAGTACTTC CSVGTFDEQYF
. TRBJ1-2 . TRBV5-5 TGTGCCAGCAGCTTGGCTTACACTGATGGCTACACCTTC CASSLAYTDGYTF
many TRBJ2-6 . TRBV7-8 TGTGCCAGCAGCTCCCGTAGTTCCCCCACTGGGGCCAACGTCCTGACTTTC CASSSRSSPTGANVLTF
. TRBJ1-4 TRBD1 TRBV7-9 TGTGCCAGCAGCTTACCAGGGGGCGTAGAGGAAAAACTGTTTTTT CASSLPGGVEEKLFF
few TRBJ2-7 . TRBV5-6 TGTGCCAGCAGCGAGGGACTGCGCGAGCAGTACTTC CASSEGLREQYF
few TRBJ1-6 TRBD1 TRBV12-3/TRBV12-4 TGTGCCAGCAGAACTCCCGGGACAGGGCTTTCACCCCTCCACTTT CASRTPGTGLSPLHF
many TRBJ1-4 . TRBV20-1 TGCAGTGCTACGCACAGGGTTGAAAAACTGTTTTTT CSATHRVEKLFF
many TRBJ1-1 . TRBV10-3 TGTGCCATCAGTGAGTCCTCGGGGGACACTGAAGCTTTCTTT CAISESSGDTEAFF
. TRBJ1-2 TRBD1 TRBV7-3 TGTGCCAGCAGCTTAAGCACAGGGACAGCCTATGGCTACACCTTC CASSLSTGTAYGYTF
many TRBJ2-5 TRBD1 TRBV7-2 TGTGCCAGCAGCCGGGACAGGGAAGAGACCCAGTACTTC CASSRDREETQYF
. TRBJ2-3 . TRBV7-9 TGTGCCAGCAGCTTCACCCGGGATACGCAGTATTTT CASSFTRDTQYF
few TRBJ1-1 . TRBV4-3 TGCGCCAGCAGCCAAGATCGGGCTTTGCGTGCTGAAGCTTTCTTT CASSQDRALRAEAFF
many TRBJ2-5 TRBD1 TRBV11-2 TGTGCCAGCAGCTGGGGACAGGTTCAAGAGACCCAGTACTTC CASSWGQVQETQYF
many TRBJ2-7 . TRBV2 TGTGCCAGCAGTGAGGAGGGGGCAGGATACGAGCAGTACTTC CASSEEGAGYEQYF
. TRBJ2-7 TRBD1 TRBV10-3 TGTGCCATCAGTGAGGGGACAGGGGCCGAGCAGTACTTC CAISEGTGAEQYF
. TRBJ1-5 . TRBV7-2 TGTGCCAGCAGCCAAGGGATGAGGAGCAATCAGCCCCAGCATTTT CASSQGMRSNQPQHF
many TRBJ1-5 . TRBV5-1 TGCGCCAGCAGCTTAGAGGACAGAAATCAGCCCCAGCATTTT CASSLEDRNQPQHF
. TRBJ1-3 . TRBV25-1 TGTACCAGCAGAGGGGGAGGGGCTGGAAACACCATATATTTT CTSRGGGAGNTIYF
few TRBJ2-2 . TRBV19 TGTGCCAGTAGCAACAGGGAATCCGGGGAGCTGTTTTTT CASSNRESGELFF
few TRBJ1-6 . TRBV6-1 TGTGCCAGCAGTACAACAACAGGAAATCCACCCCTCCACTTT CASSTTTGNPPLHF
. TRBJ2-2 . TRBV7-9 TGTGCCAGCGCCCGGGGAAACACCGGGGAGCTGTTTTTT CASARGNTGELFF